This TCR beta chain was recovered during a study of cytomegalovirus exposure and HLA in healthy donors. V was shortened by 4 bases and J by 6 bases, with 10 bases between the two germline ends. CDR3 length: 13 residues. The germline gives CDR1 GTSNPN, CDR2 SVGIG (reference sequence). PCR primers comprised 60 Vbeta and 13 Jbeta primers. TCRdb keeps only in-frame clones here, not all; method: immunoSEQ multiplex PCR. The table has under 200,000 clones, approximately 81% seen once. This sequence was found in a woman aged 18-29 years in good health and CMV-seropositive. Sequencing input: PBMCs. J is TRBJ1-6 and V is TRBV30, with a possible D match to TRBD1 (5 bases). CDR3 DNA sequence: TGTGCCTGGACACGACAGACTAATTCACCCCTCCACTTT. Translating it yields CAWTRQTNSPLHF.